This TCR beta chain was recorded in a study of blood T cell repertoires in COVID-19. Study at large: Collection of acute and convalescent COVID-19 samples took place in the United States, Italy and Spain. PBMCs, B-cell-depleted T cells, or T cells provided the cDNA or gDNA that made up the material.

Sequencing used immunoSEQ multiplex PCR; TCRdb keeps in-frame clones, though not all of them. The sample contains roughly 250,000 clones, 75% to 85% of which appear only once. There are 17 residues in the CDR3. Germline V gene data show CDR1 as ENHRY and CDR2 as SYGVKD. Trimming took 6 bases from V and 4 from J; bases not matched to a gene: 12. Material: peripheral blood. The sequence derives from a human donor in a cohort sampled during active COVID-19. The V gene is TRBV10-3, the J gene TRBJ2-3, with 11 bases aligning to TRBD2. Written as DNA, the CDR3 is TGTGCCATCAGAACGAGGGTAACTAGCGGGAGTGCAGATACGCAGTATTTT. Its translation is CAIRTRVTSGSADTQYF.